The 22 T cell receptor beta chains presented below share a single source sample, sequenced in a study (dated by TCRdb to 2021 to 2024). Libraries were made using the immunoSEQ multiplex PCR assay. TCRdb re-hosts the immuneACCESS table, in-frame sequences only. Its copies lack some clones; in the studies checked, an unresolved V gene accounts for under half of them, and the cause for the rest is not known. This sample is represented by some 68,000 clones; 93% of them were singletons. The ten largest make up roughly 4% of the sample. Sequencing was performed on PBMCs. The receptors originated from a man aged 35 to 55 with rheumatoid arthritis.

This chain links TRBV6-5 with TRBJ2-7, with D perhaps TRBD2 (6 bases). This CDR3 region has 16 residues. Germline loops: CDR1 MNHEY, CDR2 SVGAGI. Trimming took 4 bases from V and 1 from J, leaving 17 bases between them. The CDR3, as DNA: TGTGCCAGCAGTTGGGCACGGGAGAGACAGTCCTACGAGCAGTACTTC. It encodes CASSWARERQSYEQYF.

The chain joins TRBV2 to TRBJ2-7, with a possible D match to TRBD2 (5 bases). The CDR3 spans 13 residues. Germline-derived CDR1 and CDR2 are SNHLY and FYNNEI. Trimming stripped 8 bases from V and 3 bases from J, with 14 bases between. CDR3 in amino acids: CASPAGEVYEQYF. DNA for the CDR3: TGTGCCAGCCCCGCCGGGGAAGTCTACGAGCAGTACTTC.

CDR3 amino acids: CASSLKRGYEKLFF. The CDR3 nucleotides are TGTGCCAGCTCACTGAAACGGGGGTACGAAAAACTGTTTTTT. V gene TRBV18 combines with J gene TRBJ1-4; D perhaps matches TRBD1 (5 bases). This CDR3 is built from 14 residues. Germline loops: CDR1 KGHSH, CDR2 LQKENI. Trimming shortened V by 4 bases and J by 8 bases, and 14 bases separated the two germline ends.

The chain carries TRBV24-1 and TRBJ2-1; TRBD2 matches 7 bases. Per germline, CDR1 KGHDR and CDR2 SFDVKD. V shed 5 bases and J 8 bases; nucleotides not matched to a gene: 11. The CDR3 length is 15 residues. Written as DNA, the CDR3 is TGTGCCACCAGTGTTCTCACGGGAGGCAGCTATGAGCAGTTCTTC. Translated: CATSVLTGGSYEQFF.

Concerning this clone itself: This CDR3 is also generated by other DNA sequences in the sample. The chain employs TRBV5-1 and TRBJ2-3; D possibly corresponds to TRBD1 (5 bases). V lost 2 bases and J lost 4, with 5 bases in between. The CDR3 covers 12 residues. Germline V lookup: CDR1 SGHRS, CDR2 YFSETQ. CDR3 nucleotide sequence: TGCGCCAGCAGCTTAGGGGCAGATACGCAGTATTTT. It codes for CASSLGADTQYF.

The chain is built from TRBV30 and TRBJ1-6; 9 nucleotides agree with TRBD1. CDR3 length: 17 amino acids. The junction had 11 bases not matched to a gene; V was cut back by 0 bases and J by 8 bases. From germline, CDR1 is GTSNPN and CDR2 SVGIG (reference sequence). The CDR3 coding sequence is TGTGCCTGGAGTGTCGACAGGGGGTTCCGTCATGATTCACCCCTCCACTTT. This gives the protein CAWSVDRGFRHDSPLHF.

This clone appeared once. V gene TRBV6-6 combines with J gene TRBJ2-5; D is perhaps TRBD1 (6 bases). Between the trimmed V and J ends, which lost 8 bases and 10 bases, there was a span of 17 bases. The CDR3 is made up of 12 amino acids. The V gene's germline CDR1 is MNHNY and CDR2 SVGAGI (reference sequence). CDR3 sequence: CASADRRVVQYF. CDR3 coding DNA: TGTGCCAGCGCAGACAGGCGAGTAGTCCAGTACTTC.

V usage is TRBV5-8 and J usage is TRBJ1-3, with D possibly matching TRBD1 (6 bases). Per germline, CDR1 SGHTS and CDR2 YDEGEE. The CDR3 is 14 amino acids. Trimming shortened V by 5 bases and J by 7 bases, and 16 bases separated the two germline ends. This chain's CDR3 is CASRERGISNTIYF. The CDR3 DNA sequence: TGTGCCAGCAGAGAAAGGGGGATTAGTAACACCATATATTTT.

This clone appeared once. The V and J genes are TRBV5-1 and TRBJ2-5; 8 bases map to TRBD1. This CDR3 has 15 amino acids. The germline V gene encodes CDR1 SGHRS and CDR2 YFSETQ. Trimming took 2 bases from V and 1 from J; bases not matched to a gene: 4. This CDR3 reads CASSLGQGGQETQYF. The CDR3 DNA is TGCGCCAGCAGCTTAGGACAGGGCGGCCAAGAGACCCAGTACTTC.

V usage is TRBV11-3 and J usage is TRBJ2-5, with TRBD2 identical over 9 bases. Germline-derived CDR1 and CDR2 are SGHNT and YENEEA. The V segment lost 4 bases and the J segment 4 bases; nucleotides outside the gene matches: 10. CDR3 length: 16 residues. The CDR3 nucleotides read TGTGCCAGCAGCTCCGCCCCGGGACTAGCCCCAGAGACCCAGTACTTC. Its translation is CASSSAPGLAPETQYF.

The chain joins TRBV6-1 to TRBJ2-6; TRBD2 is a possible D gene (5 bases). This CDR3 region has 16 residues. Germline lookup yields CDR1 MNHNS and CDR2 SASEGT. Trimming pared 0 bases from V and 3 bases from J, leaving 9 bases between. The CDR3 DNA sequence: TGTGCCAGCAGTGAAGCGCCGCGGGTTGGGGCCAACGTCCTGACTTTC. Translating gives CASSEAPRVGANVLTF.

The rearrangement joins TRBV19 to TRBJ1-4; maybe TRBD1 (5 bases). In germline, CDR1 is LNHDA, CDR2 SQIVND (reference sequence). The V end lost 5 bases, the J end lost 0 bases, and 10 bases lay between the germline ends. This CDR3 region has 15 residues. The CDR3 here is CASSSSGTTNEKLFF. Written as DNA, the CDR3 is TGTGCCAGTAGTTCCTCAGGGACAACTAATGAAAAACTGTTTTTT.

V and J are TRBV19 and TRBJ1-3, with a possible D match to TRBD1 (6 bases). This CDR3 region has 15 residues. V lost 7 bases, J lost 0 bases, and 13 bases lay in between. Germline V lookup: CDR1 LNHDA, CDR2 SQIVND (reference sequence). Written as DNA, the CDR3 is TGTGCCAGTACTGCGGGACATTTCTCTGGAAACACCATATATTTT. It translates to CASTAGHFSGNTIYF.

The rearrangement joins TRBV20-1 to TRBJ2-2; 9 positions agree with TRBD2. This CDR3 spans 16 amino acids. V was pared by 3 bases and J by 10 bases, with 15 bases of the junction left unmatched. Per germline, CDR1 DFQATT and CDR2 SNEGSKA (reference sequence). The CDR3 reads CSASRLAGIRTAELFF. In DNA, the CDR3 is TGCAGTGCTAGTAGGCTAGCGGGAATTCGGACGGCGGAGCTGTTTTTT.

V and J are TRBV28 and TRBJ1-2; D not resolved. The length of the CDR3 is 13 residues. V shed 2 bases and J shed 7 bases, with 11 bases lying between them. Looked up from germline, CDR1 is MDHEN and CDR2 is SYDVKM. The CDR3: CASSLEPRFGYTF. The DNA for the CDR3 is TGTGCCAGCAGTTTAGAGCCTAGGTTTGGCTACACCTTC.

The V gene is TRBV2, the J gene TRBJ2-4, with D hard to call. Germline CDR1 reads SNHLY; CDR2 reads FYNNEI. Trimming removed 4 bases at V and 3 bases at J, with 13 bases between. The CDR3 consists of 15 residues. The CDR3 bases are TGTGCCAGCAGTGGGGTGGGTGTCGGCAAAAACATTCAGTACTTC. Its protein is CASSGVGVGKNIQYF.

The chain joins TRBV10-3 to TRBJ2-7; D is possibly TRBD2 (6 bases). Trimming took off 3 bases at V and 1 base at J, with 13 bases between the two ends. The CDR3 is 15 amino acids. Germline CDR1 and CDR2: ENHRY and SYGVKD. The CDR3, as DNA: TGTGCCATCAGTGAACCCGAACGGGGGTCCTACGAGCAGTACTTC. Its translation: CAISEPERGSYEQYF.

For the CDR3, the DNA is TGTGCCAGTAGTATGGGACAGCTCAATCAGCCCCAGCATTTT. Residues: CASSMGQLNQPQHF. This sequence joins TRBV19 and TRBJ1-5, with 7 positions matching TRBD1. From germline, CDR1 is LNHDA and CDR2 SQIVND (reference sequence). The CDR3 consists of 14 residues. V shed 3 bases, J shed 3 bases, and the junction held 2 bases outside the gene matches. Full variable domain (outside the CDR3, taken from reference TRBV19 and TRBJ1-5): DGGITQSPKYLFRKEGQNVTLSCEQNLNHDAMYWYRQDPGQGLRLIYYSQIVNDFQKGDIAEGYSVSREKKESFPLTVTSAQKNPTAFYLCASSMGQLNQPQHFGDGTRLSIL.

The V call is TRBV6-1, the J call TRBJ2-7; tentative D call: TRBD1 (6 bases). V was cut by 7 bases and J by 6 bases, with 13 bases left in between. Germline V gene lookup returns CDR1 MNHNS and CDR2 SASEGT. CDR3 length: 12 amino acids. In DNA, the CDR3 is TGTGCCAGCACTAAAACAGGGCGCGAGCAGTACTTC. This encodes CASTKTGREQYF.

A few counts support this clone. The chain links TRBV4-3 to TRBJ2-1; D unclear. V was pared by 4 bases and J by 9 bases, with 13 bases between. The CDR3 is made up of 13 amino acids. Germline values: CDR1 LGHNA, CDR2 YSLEER. The CDR3 region is CASSPSQLGEQFF. The CDR3 DNA follows: TGCGCCAGCAGCCCAAGTCAACTGGGTGAGCAGTTCTTC.

V usage is TRBV3-1 (or the pseudogene TRBV3-2) and J usage is TRBJ2-7, with D perhaps matching TRBD1 (6 bases). Germline V lookup: CDR1 LGHDT, CDR2 YNNKEL (reference sequence). V shed 0 bases and J shed 4 bases, with 19 bases lying between them. This CDR3 spans 17 amino acids. The CDR3 region is CASSQEVLDRVSYEQYF. Here the CDR3 DNA reads TGTGCCAGCAGCCAAGAGGTCCTGGACAGAGTATCTTACGAGCAGTACTTC.

The chain links TRBV7-9 to TRBJ2-1, with TRBD2 identical over 12 bases. V trimming: 6 bases; J trimming: 5 bases; junction bases outside the gene matches: 8. This CDR3 is 16 amino acids long. The germline CDR1 and CDR2 sequences are SEHNR and FQNEAQ (reference sequence). The CDR3 nucleotides are TGTGCCAGCAGTCCGATCGGACTAGCGGGACACAATGAGCAGTTCTTC. Its protein product is CASSPIGLAGHNEQFF.